The 14 T cell receptor beta chains below all came from one sample that was sequenced in a study of blood T cells in healthy people across ages. The authors ran a second PCR of about 6 to 12 cycles using a sample-barcoded 5' primer and a J-beta primer mix. TCRdb ran MiXCR on the 5' RACE reads and lists one entry per CDR3 protein. The sample holds about 1.8 million distinct CDR3 sequences, roughly 50% seen once. The sample comprised blood. The source is a woman between 40 and 55 years old in good health.

This clonotype was found once. This chain uses TRBV9 with TRBJ2-5, with D perhaps matching TRBD1 or TRBD2 (5 bases each). The CDR3 runs to 14 residues. Germline V lookup: CDR1 SGDLS, CDR2 YYNGEE. Trimming cost V 0 bases and J 11 bases, with 17 bases left between them. Here the CDR3 reads CASSVERRVGEQYF. The DNA for the CDR3 is TGTGCCAGCAGCGTAGAGAGGCGGGTAGGGGAGCAGTACTTC.

This chain joins TRBV6-6 and TRBJ2-7; D not resolved. Germline V CDR1 and CDR2: MNHNY, SVGAGI (reference sequence). The V gene lost 2 bases and the J gene lost 7 bases, with 12 bases spanning the gap. The CDR3 runs 13 residues. This CDR3 is CASSYLNSQEQYF. The DNA of the CDR3 is TGTGCCAGCAGTTACCTGAACAGTCAAGAGCAGTACTTC.

Only a few counts were recorded for this clonotype. The CDR3 region has the DNA TGCAGTGCTAGAGATAGCGGACAGACCCCTCTTTTCTATGGCTACACCTTC. This encodes CSARDSGQTPLFYGYTF. This rearrangement joins TRBV20-1 to TRBJ1-2; possible D gene TRBD1, 6 bases. Per the germline V gene, CDR1 is DFQATT and CDR2 is SNEGSKA (reference sequence). V was shortened by 0 bases and J by 4 bases, with 21 bases between the two germline ends. The CDR3 spans 17 residues.

This chain links TRBV20-1 with TRBJ2-6; 7 bases are shared with TRBD2. The CDR3 covers 18 residues. Trimming took 1 base from V and 0 from J; bases not matched to a gene: 9. CDR1 is DFQATT and CDR2 is SNEGSKA in the germline V gene (reference sequence). DNA of the CDR3: TGCAGTGCTAGAGTTCGCGGGGGAGATTCCTCTGGGGCCAACGTCCTGACTTTC. This sequence encodes CSARVRGGDSSGANVLTF.

V usage is TRBV6-2 or TRBV6-3 and J usage is TRBJ2-3, with TRBD1 matching 8 bases. Trimming took 2 bases from V and 4 from J; bases not matched to a gene: 5. This CDR3 is 15 amino acids long. Germline values: CDR1 MNHEY, CDR2 SVGEGT. CDR3 sequence: CASSYPGTGPDTQYF. Here the CDR3 DNA reads TGTGCCAGCAGTTACCCGGGGACAGGACCAGATACGCAGTATTTT.

Only a few counts were recorded for this clonotype. The rearrangement uses TRBV9 and TRBJ2-3; 8 bases are shared with TRBD2. The CDR3 length is 15 residues. Trimming at V came to 6 bases and at J to 2 bases, leaving 8 bases not matched to a gene. In germline, CDR1 is SGDLS, CDR2 YYNGEE. CDR3 residues: CASKGTRGDTDTQYF. CDR3 bases: TGTGCCAGCAAGGGGACTAGGGGGGACACAGATACGCAGTATTTT. The full variable domain, its missing parts supplied by reference TRBV9 and TRBJ2-3, is DSGVTQTPKHLITATGQRVTLRCSPRSGDLSVYWYQQSLDQGLQFLIQYYNGEERAKGNILERFSAQQFPDLHSELNLSSLELGDSALYFCASKGTRGDTDTQYFGPGTRLTVL.

This clonotype was observed a handful of times. The V and J genes are TRBV28 and TRBJ2-5; no clear D. The CDR3 has 13 residues. The ends were cut back, 4 bases at V and 3 bases at J, with 9 bases in the middle. Germline V gene data show CDR1 as MDHEN and CDR2 as SYDVKM. CDR3 sequence reads: CASSSDQKETQYF. The CDR3 nucleotides read TGTGCCAGCAGTTCGGACCAAAAAGAGACCCAGTACTTC.

The genes are TRBV29-1 and TRBJ2-6; possible D gene TRBD1, 6 bases. The germline gives CDR1 SQVTM, CDR2 ANQGSEA. This CDR3 comprises 17 residues. Trimming pared 6 bases from V and 4 bases from J, leaving 22 bases between. The CDR3 loop is CSVSGEAGRWGANVLTF. The CDR3 nucleotides read TGCAGCGTCTCAGGGGAAGCCGGTAGGTGGGGGGCCAACGTCCTGACTTTC.

The chain carries TRBV28 and TRBJ1-2; D gene uncertain. Germline values: CDR1 MDHEN, CDR2 SYDVKM. The CDR3 length is 13 residues. Trimming removed 7 bases at V and 8 bases at J, with 17 bases between. The CDR3 coding sequence is TGTGCCAGCACTCTCAAGCGGGTGCAGGGCTACACCTTC. Its translation is CASTLKRVQGYTF.

This chain's CDR3 is CASSSTGGADYEQYF. Written as DNA, the CDR3 is TGTGCCAGCAGCTCGACAGGGGGCGCGGACTACGAGCAGTACTTC. The chain carries TRBV7-9 and TRBJ2-7; TRBD1 agrees at 10 bases. Germline lookup yields CDR1 SEHNR and CDR2 FQNEAQ (reference sequence). CDR3 size: 15 residues. Trimming at V came to 4 bases and at J to 3 bases, leaving 6 bases not matched to a gene. The full variable domain, completed using reference TRBV7-9 and TRBJ2-7, is DTGVSQNPRHKITKRGQNVTFRCDPISEHNRLYWYRQTLGQGPEFLTYFQNEAQLEKSRLLSDRFSAERPKGSFSTLEIQRTEQGDSAMYLCASSSTGGADYEQYFGPGTRLTVT.

This clonotype has only a few counts. CDR3 amino acids: CASSQDFGRVDGYTF. The CDR3 region has the DNA TGTGCCAGCAGCCAAGATTTCGGCAGGGTAGACGGCTACACCTTC. The rearrangement links TRBV14 to TRBJ1-2; a weak D match, TRBD1 (5 bases). The germline CDR1 and CDR2 sequences are SGHDN and FVKESK. Trimming cost V 0 bases and J 8 bases, with 16 bases left between them. CDR3 size: 15 residues.

This clonotype was seen a few times. The chain carries TRBV6-5 and TRBJ1-2, with 7 bases that match TRBD1. The V segment lost 4 bases and the J segment 7 bases; nucleotides outside the gene matches: 9. Germline V gene data show CDR1 as MNHEY and CDR2 as SVGAGI. The CDR3 contains 14 residues. The CDR3 protein is CASSSTDRVGGYTF. DNA for the CDR3: TGTGCCAGCAGTTCGACCGACAGGGTGGGTGGCTACACCTTC.

The genes are TRBV21-1 and TRBJ1-6; the DNA was not used to check the table's D call, TRBD1. TRBV21-1 is designated a pseudogene. CDR3 length: 17 residues. The CDR3 reads CASSACGWVPYNSPLHF. CDR3 sequence (DNA): TGTGCCAGCAGCGCCTGTGGGTGGGTCCCCTATAATTCACCCCTCCACTTT.

The chain is built from TRBV4-3 and TRBJ2-1, with D uncertain. Germline CDR1 is LGHNA and CDR2 is YSLEER. The CDR3 runs to 14 residues. Trimming cost V 0 bases and J 4 bases, with 7 bases left between them. The CDR3 loop is CASSQDSEYNEQFF. The CDR3 DNA reads TGCGCCAGCAGCCAAGATTCAGAGTACAATGAGCAGTTCTTC.